This TCR beta chain was sequenced during a study of human T cells and chemical hapten exposure (dated by TCRdb to the early 2020s). Context from the whole study: For sensitization, 2% DPC in acetone was applied to a roughly 2 cm by roughly 2 cm area of upper inner arm skin. Patients additionally received weekly therapeutic DPC doses to the scalp throughout the approximately 25-week study period. Patch testing was performed on the upper back with Finn chambers containing 0.01% DPC, and the patch tests were scored after 6 days according to International Contact Dermatitis Research Group standards. The mostly female patient cohort included alopecia areata with under or over 50% scalp involvement, alopecia totalis and alopecia universalis. The libraries were sequenced as a pool, and the TCR yield per sample differed mostly because of small variations in library volumes within the pool. The study tracked peripheral blood TCR repertoire changes in vivo during primary and secondary sensitization to the hapten diphenylcyclopropenone (DPC) in alopecia patients. Blood samples were taken from patients before sensitization (week 0) and at 2, 6 and about 24 weeks after DPC sensitization. Blood for TCR sequencing was provided by twenty-nine alopecia patients at one to four time points (pre-sensitization, 2, 6 and 24 weeks). What the authors observed across the whole study: Because every patient had alopecia, a presumed autoimmune disease, the patients' immune response might differ from that of healthy individuals. A positive correlation was found between the number of PT1 expanded TCRs and patch test score, with significance reached at thresholds 8, 16 and 32 but not 4. After repeated subsampling, changes were observed in the strength of the expansion versus patch-test correlation and in the threshold at which the correlation became significant. Compared with pre-sensitization or healthy control sets, expanded TCRs formed significantly more large CDR3 similarity clusters, which is consistent with antigen-driven responses. The number of TCRs above 1 in 1000 frequency did not change with DPC sensitization; there was no evidence of global repertoire structure alterations.

Spanning cysteine to phenylalanine, the CDR3 consists of 14 amino acids. The CDR3 DNA has 42 bases and is translated from base 1. CDR1 and CDR2 were assigned from the germline V gene as SGDLS and YYNGEE. V trim: 3 bases; J trim: 7 bases; unmatched bases: 4. The library was produced with RACE. Sequencing instrument: NextSeq 500. During library preparation, unique molecular identifiers were attached to individual cDNA molecules so that TCRs could be counted in a quantitative, reproducible way. Each blood RNA sample was used to sequence both TCR alpha and TCR beta chains. In the original analysis: Samples had a median of about 96,000 TCRs, with a range from about 20,000 to 690,600. The Decombinator software suite was used to annotate the V, J and CDR3 of the TCR reads. For PS versus PT1 abundance plots, all samples were subsampled to the same number of TCRs (28,000). Expanded TCRs were defined as absent before sensitization and observed at least eight times at the 2-week time point. The raw public reads went through TCRdb reprocessing: fastp at Q25, MiXCR clone calling, in-frame beta chains kept. Every distinct CDR3 protein forms one entry, paired with its most common genes and DNA. The V and J calls reflect TCRdb's pipeline rather than the authors' work. A total of under 100,000 distinct CDR3 sequences appear in this sample, 10% to 14% of them only once. About 4% of the sample comes from the top ten.

In the case of this clonotype: No antigen is known for it. Nothing much larger sits one base from this clone, and base qualities are not available.

Sample time point, as interpreted from the label and publication: patch test 3, about 24 weeks after DPC sensitization. The sample's treatment or condition label, decoded: therapeutic diphenylcyclopropenone sensitization with weekly scalp DPC. At each patch-test visit, blood was drawn before the patch test was applied. Patients were considered eligible if aged 18 to 70, diagnosed with alopecia and deemed suitable for DPC therapy, and patients were excluded if pregnant. Unfractionated whole blood was collected in Tempus Blood RNA tubes, and total RNA was extracted from that blood. The chain links TRBV9 with TRBJ2-1; 10 middle bases align to TRBD2. Sequences were derived from whole blood, sampled in connection with sensitization to the hapten diphenylcyclopropenone (DPC). The TCR originated in a woman aged 45-59 years with alopecia areata. Some clones in this sample may be carry-over from other donors' samples. The CDR3 reads CASSGGLARNEQFF. The nucleotides are TGTGCCAGCAGCGGGGGACTAGCGAGGAATGAGCAGTTCTTC.